A selection of T cell receptor beta chains follows, all from one sample in a study of CD8+CD57+ T cells in acquired aplastic anemia. TCRdb passed the reads through MiXCR, listing each CDR3 protein once. The sample shows 60,000 to 75,000 distinct CDR3 sequences, around 55% of them seen only once. The sequencing input was sorted CD4+, CD8+, or CD8+CD57+ T cells (not recorded which) from PBMCs. The receptor set was obtained from a human donor in good health, serving as a control. CDR3s include the opening cysteine and the closing phenylalanine or tryptophan. Each record gives: D gene, clone size, V gene, J gene, CDR3 protein, CDR3 DNA. D genes are given only for firm matches. Some rows have no size entry. The others give once, few or many, or a class for an expanded clone.

>-|many|TRBV20-1|TRBJ1-1
CSARDPARGPREAFF
TGCAGTGCTAGAGATCCGGCAAGGGGCCCAAGAGAAGCTTTCTTT
>TRBD2|-|TRBV19|TRBJ2-1
CASSVISGGENEQFF
TGTGCCAGCAGCGTGATCAGCGGGGGGGAGAATGAGCAGTTCTTC
>TRBD1|-|TRBV14|TRBJ1-1
CASSHGQGWTEASF
TGTGCCAGCAGCCACGGACAGGGTTGGACTGAAGCCTCCTTT
>-|-|TRBV7-3|TRBJ2-3
CASTPGGTQYF
TGTGCCAGCACTCCAGGCGGTACGCAGTATTTT
>TRBD1|-|TRBV10-2|TRBJ2-3
CASSPGQGATDTQYF
TGCGCCAGCAGTCCGGGACAGGGGGCAACAGATACGCAGTATTTT
>-|many|TRBV5-1|TRBJ1-6
CASSLDAGTNSPLHF
TGCGCCAGCAGCTTGGATGCCGGAACTAATTCACCCCTCCACTTT
>-|-|TRBV6-1|TRBJ2-5
CASMGKVEETQYF
TGTGCCAGCATGGGGAAGGTTGAGGAGACCCAGTACTTC
>TRBD1|-|TRBV12-5|TRBJ2-7
CASGLGTAAYEQYF
TGTGCTAGTGGTCTGGGGACAGCAGCCTACGAGCAGTACTTC
>TRBD1|many|TRBV25-1|TRBJ2-2
CASENRGPDTGELFF
TGTGCCAGCGAGAACAGGGGGCCAGACACCGGGGAGCTGTTTTTT
>-|-|TRBV10-3|TRBJ2-1
CAISVSGSYNEQFF
TGTGCCATCAGTGTAAGCGGCTCCTACAATGAGCAGTTCTTC
>-|-|TRBV20-1|TRBJ1-4
CSARDRAGVGEKLFF
TGCAGTGCTAGGGATAGGGCAGGGGTAGGTGAAAAACTGTTTTTT
>-|-|TRBV15|TRBJ2-1
CATSSQWGRVDEQFF
TGTGCCACCAGCAGCCAATGGGGGCGCGTCGATGAGCAGTTCTTC
>TRBD1|-|TRBV6-5|TRBJ2-5
CASSSGTGAETQYF
TGTGCCAGCAGTTCCGGGACAGGGGCAGAGACCCAGTACTTC
>TRBD2|-|TRBV11-1|TRBJ2-3
CASSSGTSGRDTQYF
TGTGCCAGCAGCTCGGGGACTAGCGGGAGAGATACGCAGTATTTT
>TRBD1|once|TRBV5-1|TRBJ2-7
CASSGTGFEYEQYF
TGCGCCAGCAGCGGGACAGGGTTTGAGTACGAGCAGTACTTC
>TRBD2|many|TRBV6-1|TRBJ2-2
CASINAGGNTGELFF
TGTGCCAGCATAAACGCGGGAGGGAACACCGGGGAGCTGTTTTTT
>TRBD2|many|TRBV20-1|TRBJ2-3
CSATLPSGGSTDTQYF
TGCAGTGCTACATTACCTAGCGGAGGGAGCACAGATACGCAGTATTTT
>-|-|TRBV20-1|TRBJ2-7
CSARDKTMIYEQYF
TGCAGTGCTAGAGATAAGACGATGATCTACGAGCAGTACTTC
>-|-|TRBV7-2|TRBJ2-5
CASSLDRHLETQYF
TGTGCCAGCAGCTTAGACAGGCACCTAGAGACCCAGTACTTC
>TRBD1|-|TRBV10-3|TRBJ2-5
CAISEDRGQETQHF
TGTGCCATCAGCGAGGACAGGGGGCAAGAGACCCAGCACTTC
>-|medium-sized|TRBV29-1|TRBJ1-1
CSSWANTEAFF
TGCAGCTCTTGGGCGAACACTGAAGCTTTCTTT
>-|-|TRBV19|TRBJ2-7
CASSQGPGAYEQYF
TGTGCCAGTAGTCAGGGCCCCGGGGCCTACGAGCAGTACTTC
>-|medium-sized|TRBV10-3|TRBJ2-3
CAISEAGADTQYF
TGTGCCATCAGTGAGGCGGGCGCAGATACGCAGTATTTT
>TRBD2|few|TRBV10-3|TRBJ2-5
CATLPSGGRETQYF
TGTGCCACCCTACCTAGCGGGGGGAGAGAGACCCAGTACTTC
>-|medium-sized|TRBV20-1|TRBJ2-7
CSAERGGESYEQYF
TGCAGTGCCGAAAGAGGGGGGGAATCCTACGAGCAGTACTTC
>-|-|TRBV24-1|TRBJ2-5
CASSGVVFQETQYF
TGTGCCAGCAGTGGGGTGGTGTTCCAAGAGACCCAGTACTTC